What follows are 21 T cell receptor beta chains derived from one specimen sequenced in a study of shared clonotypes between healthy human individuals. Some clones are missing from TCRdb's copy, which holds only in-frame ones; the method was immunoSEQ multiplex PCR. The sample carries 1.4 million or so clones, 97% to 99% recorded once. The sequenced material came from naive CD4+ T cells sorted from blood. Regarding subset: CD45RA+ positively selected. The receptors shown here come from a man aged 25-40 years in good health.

CDR3 sequence: CASSDRDRGNQPQHF. The CDR3, as DNA: TGTGCCAGCAGCGACCGGGACAGGGGCAATCAGCCCCAGCATTTT. V and J are TRBV7-2 and TRBJ1-5; 9 bases align to TRBD1. The CDR3 runs to 15 residues. The germline V gene has CDR1 SGHTA and CDR2 FQGNSA. After removal of 5 bases from V and 2 bases from J, the junction contained 4 bases not matched to a gene. Filled out from reference TRBV7-2 and TRBJ1-5, the complete variable domain reads GAGVSQSPSNKVTEKGKDVELRCDPISGHTALYWYRQSLGQGLEFLIYFQGNSAPDKSGLPSDRFSAERTGGSVSTLTIQRTQQEDSAVYLCASSDRDRGNQPQHFGDGTRLSIL.

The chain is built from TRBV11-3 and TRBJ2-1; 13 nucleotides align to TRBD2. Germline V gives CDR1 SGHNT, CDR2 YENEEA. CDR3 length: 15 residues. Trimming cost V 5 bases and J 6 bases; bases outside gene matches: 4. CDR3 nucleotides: TGTGCCAGCAGCCAATGGACTAGCGGGAGCAATGAGCAGTTCTTC. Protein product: CASSQWTSGSNEQFF.

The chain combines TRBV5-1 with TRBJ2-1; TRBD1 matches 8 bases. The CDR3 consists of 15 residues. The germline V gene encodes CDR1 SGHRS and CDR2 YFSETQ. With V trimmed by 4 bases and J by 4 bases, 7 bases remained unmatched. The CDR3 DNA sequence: TGCGCCAGCAGCCAGGACAGGGTGAGTTACAATGAGCAGTTCTTC. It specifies CASSQDRVSYNEQFF.

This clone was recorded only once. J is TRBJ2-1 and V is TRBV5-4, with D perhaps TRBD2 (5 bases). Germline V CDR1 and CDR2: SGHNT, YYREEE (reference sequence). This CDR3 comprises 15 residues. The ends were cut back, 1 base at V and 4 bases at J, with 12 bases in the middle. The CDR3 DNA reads TGTGCCAGCAGCTTGAAACTAGGTCAATACAATGAGCAGTTCTTC. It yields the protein CASSLKLGQYNEQFF.

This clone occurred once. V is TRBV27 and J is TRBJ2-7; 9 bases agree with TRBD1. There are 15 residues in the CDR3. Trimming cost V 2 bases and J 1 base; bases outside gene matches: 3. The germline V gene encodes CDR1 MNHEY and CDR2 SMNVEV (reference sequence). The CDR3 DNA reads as TGTGCCAGCAGTTTAGGGACAGGGTCGTCCTACGAGCAGTACTTC. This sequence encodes CASSLGTGSSYEQYF.

In nucleotides, the CDR3 is TGTGCCAGCAGCCCCCAGTTCCAAGAGACCCAGTACTTC. Its translation: CASSPQFQETQYF. V usage is TRBV5-6 and J usage is TRBJ2-5; D gene unclear. Trimming took 4 bases from V and 1 from J, leaving 8 bases between them. CDR3 length equals 13 residues. From germline, CDR1 is SGHDT and CDR2 YYEEEE.

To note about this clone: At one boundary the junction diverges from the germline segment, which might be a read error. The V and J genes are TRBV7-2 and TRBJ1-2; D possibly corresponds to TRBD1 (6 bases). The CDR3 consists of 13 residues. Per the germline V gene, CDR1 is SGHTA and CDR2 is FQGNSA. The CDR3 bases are TGTGCCAGCAGATTAGGGGAGGGGGATGGCTACACCTTC. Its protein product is CASRLGEGDGYTF.

DNA for the CDR3: TGTGCCAGCAGCCAAGATACGGGATCTCTGAATCGAGGGGTAGGCTACTACGAGCAGTACTTC. Its protein is CASSQDTGSLNRGVGYYEQYF. This sequence joins TRBV14 and TRBJ2-7, with D possibly being TRBD1 or TRBD2 (5 bases each). Germline values: CDR1 SGHDN, CDR2 FVKESK. The V gene lost 0 bases and the J gene lost 3 bases, with 30 bases spanning the gap. This CDR3 region has 21 residues.

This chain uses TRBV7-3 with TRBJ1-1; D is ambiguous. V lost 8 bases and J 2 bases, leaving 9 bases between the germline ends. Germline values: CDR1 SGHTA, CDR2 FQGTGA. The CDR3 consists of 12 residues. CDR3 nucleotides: TGTGCCAGCTCGACGGGAAACACTGAAGCTTTCTTT. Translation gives CASSTGNTEAFF. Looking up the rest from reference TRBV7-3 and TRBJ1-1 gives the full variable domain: GAGVSQTPSNKVTEKGKYVELRCDPISGHTALYWYRQSLGQGPEFLIYFQGTGAADDSGLPNDRFFAVRPEGSVSTLKIQRTERGDSAVYLCASSTGNTEAFFGQGTRLTVV.

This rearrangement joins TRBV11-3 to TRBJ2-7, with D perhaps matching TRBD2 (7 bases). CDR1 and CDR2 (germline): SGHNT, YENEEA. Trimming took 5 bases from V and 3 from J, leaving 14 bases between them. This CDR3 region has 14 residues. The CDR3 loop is CASSRTGGVYEQYF. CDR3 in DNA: TGTGCCAGCAGCCGAACGGGGGGCGTCTACGAGCAGTACTTC.

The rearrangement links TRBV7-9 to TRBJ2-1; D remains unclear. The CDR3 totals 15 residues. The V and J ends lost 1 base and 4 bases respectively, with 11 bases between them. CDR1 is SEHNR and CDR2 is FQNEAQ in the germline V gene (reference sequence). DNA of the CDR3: TGTGCCAGCAGCTTAGGACTGACCCCGTACAATGAGCAGTTCTTC. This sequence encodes CASSLGLTPYNEQFF. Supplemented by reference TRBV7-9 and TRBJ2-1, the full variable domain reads DTGVSQNPRHKITKRGQNVTFRCDPISEHNRLYWYRQTLGQGPEFLTYFQNEAQLEKSRLLSDRFSAERPKGSFSTLEIQRTEQGDSAMYLCASSLGLTPYNEQFFGPGTRLTVL.

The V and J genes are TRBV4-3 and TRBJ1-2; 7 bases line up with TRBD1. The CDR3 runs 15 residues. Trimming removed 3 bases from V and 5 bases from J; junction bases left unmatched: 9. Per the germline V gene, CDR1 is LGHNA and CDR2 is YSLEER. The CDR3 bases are TGCGCCAGCAGCCACACCCGACAGGGTTGGTATGGCTACACCTTC. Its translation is CASSHTRQGWYGYTF.

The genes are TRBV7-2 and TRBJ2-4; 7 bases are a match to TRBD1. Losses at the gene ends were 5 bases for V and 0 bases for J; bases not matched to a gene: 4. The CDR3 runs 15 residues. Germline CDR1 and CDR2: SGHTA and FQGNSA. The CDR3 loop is CASSATGVAKNIQYF. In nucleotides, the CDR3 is TGTGCCAGCAGCGCAACAGGGGTAGCCAAAAACATTCAGTACTTC.

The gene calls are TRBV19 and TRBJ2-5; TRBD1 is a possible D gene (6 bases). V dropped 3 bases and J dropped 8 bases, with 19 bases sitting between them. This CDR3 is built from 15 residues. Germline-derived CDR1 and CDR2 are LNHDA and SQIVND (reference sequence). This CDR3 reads CASSIAPGAEVTQYF. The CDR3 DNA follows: TGTGCCAGTAGTATTGCGCCAGGGGCCGAGGTCACCCAGTACTTC.

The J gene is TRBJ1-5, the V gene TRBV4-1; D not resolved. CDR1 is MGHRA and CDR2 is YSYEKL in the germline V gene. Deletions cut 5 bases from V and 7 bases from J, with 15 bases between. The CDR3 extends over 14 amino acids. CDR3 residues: CASSLERVRQPQHF. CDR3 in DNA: TGCGCCAGCAGCTTAGAGAGGGTGAGACAGCCCCAGCATTTT.

CDR3 in DNA: TGCGCCAGCAACCCCGGAGGACAGGGCTGGGGGGATACGCAGTATTTT. As protein: CASNPGGQGWGDTQYF. The gene calls are TRBV5-1 and TRBJ2-3; 8 nucleotides agree with TRBD1. J gave up 6 bases and V 6 bases, and 15 bases lay outside the gene matches. CDR3 size: 16 residues. Germline V lookup: CDR1 SGHRS, CDR2 YFSETQ.

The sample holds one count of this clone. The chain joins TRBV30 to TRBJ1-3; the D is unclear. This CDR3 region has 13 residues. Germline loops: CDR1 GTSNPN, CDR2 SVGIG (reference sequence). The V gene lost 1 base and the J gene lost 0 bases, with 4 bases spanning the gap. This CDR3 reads CAWSALSGNTIYF. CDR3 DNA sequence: TGTGCCTGGAGTGCCCTCTCTGGAAACACCATATATTTT.

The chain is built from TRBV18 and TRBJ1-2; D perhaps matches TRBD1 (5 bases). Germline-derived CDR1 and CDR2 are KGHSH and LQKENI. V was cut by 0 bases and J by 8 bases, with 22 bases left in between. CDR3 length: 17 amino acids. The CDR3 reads CASSPPAGSLSTIGYTF. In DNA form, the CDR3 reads TGTGCCAGCTCACCACCGGCAGGGAGCCTATCTACTATAGGCTACACCTTC.

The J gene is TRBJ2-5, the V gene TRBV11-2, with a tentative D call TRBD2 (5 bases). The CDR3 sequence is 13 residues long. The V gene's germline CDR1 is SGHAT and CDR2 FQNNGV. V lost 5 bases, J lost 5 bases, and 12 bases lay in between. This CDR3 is CASSKAEEETQYF. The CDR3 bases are TGTGCCAGCAGCAAAGCGGAAGAGGAGACCCAGTACTTC.

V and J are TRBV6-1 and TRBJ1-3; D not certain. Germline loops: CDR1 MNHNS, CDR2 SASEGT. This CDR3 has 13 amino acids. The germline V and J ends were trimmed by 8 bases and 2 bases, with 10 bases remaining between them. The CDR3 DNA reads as TGTGCCAGCCAAGATCTCACTGGAAACACCATATATTTT. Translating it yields CASQDLTGNTIYF.

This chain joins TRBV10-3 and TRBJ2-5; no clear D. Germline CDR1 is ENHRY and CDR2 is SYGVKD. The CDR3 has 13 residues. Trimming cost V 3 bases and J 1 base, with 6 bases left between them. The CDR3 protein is CAISDRSQETQYF. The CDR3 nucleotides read TGTGCCATCAGTGATCGCAGCCAAGAGACCCAGTACTTC.